This T cell receptor (beta chain) came from a study of T cells in Graves' hyperthyroidism and ophthalmopathy. Study results and caveats: Among thyroid clonotypes expanded above 0.001, most also appeared in blood.

This clonotype was observed a handful of times. Antigen: not known. The CDR3 length is 16 residues. Trimming left V 3 bases short and J 1 base short, with 12 bases between. RNA transcripts were the template for amplifying TCR beta CDR3 regions. The TCR CDR3 first-round RT-PCR relied on the HTBI primer set. TCRdb used MiXCR to reprocess the multiplex PCR reads, holding one entry per CDR3 protein. Of fewer than 900,000 distinct CDR3 sequences detected, 15% to 20% appear once; the ten largest clones hold around 8.1%. Material for sequencing was blood. The clonotype was recovered from a man younger than 35 with Graves' hyperthyroidism. The rearrangement uses TRBV12-3 or TRBV12-4 and TRBJ2-2, with unresolved D. The CDR3 sequence is CASSFVIQLNTGELFF. DNA for the CDR3: TGTGCCAGCAGTTTTGTGATTCAGCTGAACACCGGGGAGCTGTTTTTT.